A selection of T cell receptor beta chains follows, all from one sample in a study of CD4 T cells in relation to SARS-CoV-2 and coronaviruses. Antigen specificity for these receptors is unknown. Sequencing was performed with immunoSEQ multiplex PCR; in TCRdb, only in-frame clones are kept and a portion is missing. Altogether tens of thousands of clones are present, over 60% being singletons, with the ten largest covering 21%. The source material was CD4+ T cells from PBMCs, cultured in vitro. Receptors originate from a human donor in good health. CDR3s include the opening cysteine and the closing phenylalanine or tryptophan. D genes are given only for firm matches. Where a row states a size, it is once, few, many or the class of an expanded clone; other rows omit it.

>TRBV7-6|NA|TRBJ1-3|few
CASSSSQGSGNTIYF
TGTGCCAGCAGCTCCTCGCAGGGCTCTGGAAACACCATATATTTT
>TRBV19|TRBD2|TRBJ2-7|NA
CASSTSGGPSLGEQYF
TGTGCCAGTAGTACTAGCGGGGGGCCCTCTCTGGGCGAGCAGTACTTC
>TRBV4-1|NA|TRBJ1-6|few
CASSQPLTGKNSPLHF
TGCGCCAGCAGCCAACCCCTGACAGGAAAAAATTCACCCCTCCACTTT
>TRBV5-6|TRBD1|TRBJ1-2|NA
CASSLDRAYGYTF
TGTGCCAGCAGCCTAGACAGGGCGTATGGCTACACCTTC
>TRBV9|NA|TRBJ2-3|NA
CASSVVGGTSTDTQYF
TGTGCCAGCAGCGTAGTAGGCGGGACAAGCACAGATACGCAGTATTTT
>TRBV19|TRBD1|TRBJ1-5|NA
CASSTYRGRQPQHF
TGTGCCAGTAGTACGTACAGGGGAAGACAGCCCCAGCATTTT
>TRBV14|NA|TRBJ2-3|NA
CASSHGTSSTDTQYF
TGTGCCAGCAGCCATGGAACATCTAGCACAGATACGCAGTATTTT
>TRBV6-6|NA|TRBJ1-5|few
CATHGQVNQPQHF
TGTGCCACCCACGGGCAAGTCAATCAGCCCCAGCATTTT
>TRBV4-1|TRBD2|TRBJ2-5|once
CASSQDETSGIGETQYF
TGCGCCAGCAGCCAAGACGAGACTAGCGGGATTGGAGAGACCCAGTACTTC
>TRBV5-6|TRBD1|TRBJ1-2|NA
CASSIQGAGGYTF
TGTGCCAGCAGCATACAGGGGGCCGGCGGCTACACCTTC
>TRBV5-8|NA|TRBJ1-2|NA
CASSPWDYGYTF
TGTGCCAGCAGCCCCTGGGACTATGGCTACACCTTC
>TRBV2|NA|TRBJ1-1|once
CASGAENTEAFF
TGTGCCAGCGGGGCGGAGAACACTGAAGCTTTCTTT
>TRBV30|NA|TRBJ2-7|NA
CAWSVGPRQYF
TGTGCCTGGAGTGTAGGGCCTAGGCAGTACTTC
>TRBV4-1|NA|TRBJ2-7|NA
CASSQGNGRGGSYEQYF
TGCGCCAGCAGCCAAGGAAATGGGAGGGGGGGCAGCTACGAGCAGTACTTC
>TRBV19|NA|TRBJ1-1|NA
CASSIWNTEAFF
TGTGCCAGTAGTATTTGGAACACTGAAGCTTTCTTT
>TRBV6-5|NA|TRBJ2-7|NA
CASYAGQTYEQYF
TGTGCCAGCTACGCGGGGCAGACCTACGAGCAGTACTTC
>TRBV9|NA|TRBJ1-3|few
CASSVEGFGNTIYF
TGTGCCAGCAGCGTAGAGGGGTTCGGAAACACCATATATTTT
>TRBV2|NA|TRBJ2-7|NA
CASVVSYEQYF
TGTGCCAGCGTCGTCTCCTACGAGCAGTACTTC